The source of this T cell receptor (beta chain) is a study of blood T cell repertoires in COVID-19. Turning to the study itself: Collection of acute and convalescent COVID-19 samples took place in the United States, Italy and Spain. T cells, B-cell-depleted T cells, or PBMCs supplied cDNA or gDNA.

Original processing notes: Nucleated cell counts were estimated from reference gene primer amplification. Data came from immunoSEQ multiplex PCR; TCRdb stores just in-frame clones and leaves some out. V and J calls and clone size come straight from that table; D and trimming were deduced from the DNA. This table has under 200,000 clones, around three quarters appearing once. This clone was observed a single time. Sequenced: peripheral blood. The sequence was obtained from a man in his 70s with active or convalescent COVID-19.

This chain's CDR3 is CASSYGLARRTDTQYF. CDR3 nucleotides: TGTGCCAGCAGCTATGGACTAGCGCGACGCACAGATACGCAGTATTTT. The rearrangement joins TRBV14 to TRBJ2-3, with 9 bases identical to TRBD2. Trimming took 5 bases from V and 1 from J; bases not matched to a gene: 7. CDR3 length equals 16 residues. Germline V gives CDR1 SGHDN, CDR2 FVKESK.